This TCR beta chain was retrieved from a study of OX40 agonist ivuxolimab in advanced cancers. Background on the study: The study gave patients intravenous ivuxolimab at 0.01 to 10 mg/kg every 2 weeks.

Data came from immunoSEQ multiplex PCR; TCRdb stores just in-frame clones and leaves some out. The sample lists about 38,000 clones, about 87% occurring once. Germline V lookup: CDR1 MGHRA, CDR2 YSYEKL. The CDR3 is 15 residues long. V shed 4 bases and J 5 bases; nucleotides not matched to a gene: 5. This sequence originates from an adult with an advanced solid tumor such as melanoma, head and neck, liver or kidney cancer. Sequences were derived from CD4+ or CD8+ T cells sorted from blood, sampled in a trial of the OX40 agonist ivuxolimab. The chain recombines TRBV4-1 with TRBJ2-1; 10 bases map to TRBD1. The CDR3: CASSRGTGDHNEQFF. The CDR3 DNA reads TGCGCCAGCAGCCGCGGGACAGGGGATCACAATGAGCAGTTCTTC.